This T cell receptor (beta chain) came from a study of T cell responses to AZD1222 COVID-19 vaccine. Study-wide findings and caveats: Unmutated variant regions reportedly attract nearly half of all spike-specific TCRs. Donors, mostly white British, included more females; clonal diversity was possibly underestimated.

For this clone: The antigen is not known.

Germline CDR1 is MNHEY and CDR2 is SMNVEV (reference sequence). V gave up 6 bases and J gave up 2 bases; unmatched junction bases: 17. This CDR3 is built from 18 residues. Using immunoSEQ multiplex PCR, the repertoire was profiled, and TCRdb retains in-frame clones only, with some absent. The repertoire holds under 120,000 clones, with roughly 90% as singletons. V is TRBV27 and J is TRBJ2-7; 9 bases are shared with TRBD2. The sample consisted of peripheral blood, taken on day 0 of AZD1222 vaccination. This receptor was obtained from an adult in good health. CDR3: CASSQTQISGSTAYEQYF. The CDR3 nucleotides read TGTGCCAGCAGCCAAACCCAAATTAGCGGGAGTACCGCCTACGAGCAGTACTTC.